The sequence of this T cell receptor (beta chain) was determined in a study of vaccination effects on CD4 cells after COVID-19. Turning to the study itself: BNT162b2 vaccine or mRNA-1273 vaccine was given to participants in two doses. Findings and limits, study-wide: Clones that were induced by infection or by vaccine showed marked contraction late after vaccination.

Method: immunoSEQ multiplex PCR; TCRdb's copy keeps in-frame clones and lacks some. This sample has 70,000 or so clones, with over 65% found just once. There are 15 residues in the CDR3. Germline V gene lookup returns CDR1 MNHEY and CDR2 SVGAGI. V shed 8 bases, J shed 9 bases, and the junction held 15 bases outside the gene matches. Expansion of antigen-specific CD4+ T cells with viral peptide pools was carried out by the ViraFEST assay before sequencing. Following a 10-day culture, CD4+ T cells were purified. Between March and December 2020, the person had a SARS-CoV-2 infection that PCR confirmed. Every well got a few million PBMC, which were grown with 8.5 to 10 IU/ml IL-2 and around 10 ug/ml peptides. This clone turned up a few times. Its antigen is not known.

Here the sequenced sample was CD4+ T cells from PBMCs cultured with HIV peptides, taken before COVID-19 vaccination. Regarding subset: HIV-1 Nef peptide pool negative control/reference culture. The chain combines TRBV6-5 with TRBJ2-1; 8 bases fit TRBD2. The receptor was derived from a human donor who had a prior SARS-CoV-2 infection. The CDR3 nucleotides are TGTGCCAGCGGTCGAGCGGGAGTCCGGGTGGGTGAGCAGTTCTTC. Its protein product is CASGRAGVRVGEQFF.